This T cell receptor beta chain stems from a study of shared clonotypes between healthy human individuals. Study as a whole: The donors, two women and a few men, were aged 18 to 49.

To note about this clone: The antigen remains unidentified.

Whole-study results and caveats: Naive subsets typically showed greater estimated richness than memory subsets.

The authors distributed each subset's genomic DNA evenly over several immunoSEQ plates. Repertoires were generated with immunoSEQ multiplex PCR, while TCRdb's copy carries only in-frame clones and drops some. The table lists around 2.1 million clones, 90% to 95% of them singletons, with over 1.5% in the top ten. Naive CD8 cells lacked CD45RO, underwent positive selection for CCR7 and left out terminally differentiated effector memory CD45RA+ cells. V was clipped by 1 base and J by 0 bases, with 12 bases between them. Germline CDR1 is MNHEY and CDR2 is SMNVEV (reference sequence). The CDR3 extends over 16 amino acids.

The genes are TRBV27 and TRBJ1-1; D remains ambiguous. Sequencing was carried out using naive CD8+ T cells from PBMCs. This clonotype was sampled from a man younger than 35 in good health. Some clones in this sample may be carry-over from other donors' samples. In DNA, the CDR3 is TGTGCCAGCAGTTTATACGGTCCGGGCATGAACACTGAAGCTTTCTTT. Translated: CASSLYGPGMNTEAFF.